This TCR beta chain stems from a study of cytomegalovirus exposure and HLA in healthy donors. Whole-study findings and limits: Later analysis found that TCR beta chains associated with HLA were more clonally expanded than other, equally common chains. In a later analysis, productive TCRs from donors in an Asian-associated ancestry cluster reportedly carried fewer N-insertions than the cohort mean.

Concerning this clone itself: Its cognate antigen is unknown.

The CDR3 has 15 residues. The V gene's germline CDR1 is ENHRY and CDR2 SYGVKD. Deletions cut 0 bases from V and 5 bases from J, with 10 bases between. The PCR made use of 60 Vbeta and 13 Jbeta primers. Only in-frame clones appear in the TCRdb table, and some are missing; sequencing was by immunoSEQ multiplex PCR. The sample holds 100,000 or so clones; 75% are singletons and the top ten take roughly 14%. This chain uses TRBV10-3 with TRBJ2-2, with D maybe TRBD2 (5 bases). Sequences were obtained from PBMCs. The source is a male donor in good health and CMV-seropositive. CDR3 residues: CAISESGWRTGELFF. Written as DNA, the CDR3 is TGTGCCATCAGTGAGTCGGGCTGGAGGACCGGGGAGCTGTTTTTT.